A selection of T cell receptor beta chains follows, all from one sample in a study of T cell responses to AZD1222 COVID-19 vaccine. The table came from immunoSEQ multiplex PCR; TCRdb's copy has only in-frame clones and leaves some out. The sample holds about 110,000 clones, less than 95% seen once. The sequencing used peripheral blood, collected 28 days after the second AZD1222 dose. These receptors all come from an adult who received the AZD1222 COVID-19 vaccine. The CDR3 runs from the conserved cysteine through the conserved F or W. D genes are given only for firm matches. Size is stated for part of the rows, as once, few or many counts, or as a class when the clone is expanded.

V	J	D	size	DNA	CDR3
TRBV18	TRBJ1-6	TRBD1	-	TGTGCCAGCCAGACAGGGAATAATTCACCCCTCCACTTT	CASQTGNNSPLHF
TRBV6-5	TRBJ2-5	TRBD2	-	TGTGCCAGCAGGGGACTAGCGGGGGGGAGCACGACCCAGTACTTC	CASRGLAGGSTTQYF
TRBV6-5	TRBJ2-3	-	-	TGTGCCAGCAGTTCGAGGGGTGGACAGAGCACAGATACGCAGTATTTT	CASSSRGGQSTDTQYF
TRBV9	TRBJ1-1	-	-	TGTGCCAGCAGCGTTCTCGGAGGGAACACTGAAGCTTTCTTT	CASSVLGGNTEAFF
TRBV7-9	TRBJ2-7	-	-	TGTGCCAGCAGCGCCAGCTTCTACGAGCAGTACTTC	CASSASFYEQYF
TRBV5-4	TRBJ1-1	-	-	TGTGCCAGCAGCTTGGCCCTGGGGAAGAACACTGAAGCTTTCTTT	CASSLALGKNTEAFF
TRBV3-1/TRBV3-2	TRBJ1-5	TRBD1	once	TGTGCCAGCAGCCCAAGACAGGGCCATCATCAGCCCCAGCATTTT	CASSPRQGHHQPQHF
TRBV27	TRBJ1-1	TRBD1	once	TGTGCCAGCAGTACAGGGGTTACTGAAGCTTTCTTT	CASSTGVTEAFF
TRBV5-5	TRBJ1-1	-	few	TGTGCCAGCAGCTTGGACAGCGGGAACACTGAAGCTTTCTTT	CASSLDSGNTEAFF
TRBV6-5	TRBJ2-5	-	-	TGTGCCAGCAGTTATTCCGGGACGGGCGGGGAGACCCAGTACTTC	CASSYSGTGGETQYF
TRBV18	TRBJ1-4	-	-	TGTGCCAGCTCACCGGGAAGTCCGGGGTCGGAAAAACTGTTTTTT	CASSPGSPGSEKLFF
TRBV7-8	TRBJ1-1	-	-	TGTGCCAGCAGCTTAGAAGGGGGGCTGGTAACTGAAGCTTTCTTT	CASSLEGGLVTEAFF
TRBV5-1	TRBJ2-7	TRBD2	-	TGCGCCAGCAGGCCTTCTCCGGCGGGGGGAGAGTACGAGCAGTACTTC	CASRPSPAGGEYEQYF
TRBV24-1	TRBJ1-5	TRBD1	-	TGTGCCACCAGCGTACAGGGGGATCAGCCCCAGCATTTT	CATSVQGDQPQHF
TRBV7-3	TRBJ1-3	-	-	TGTGCCAGCAGCTTGGGGAATACTGGAAACACCATATATTTT	CASSLGNTGNTIYF
TRBV11-1	TRBJ2-1	TRBD2	-	TGTGCCAGCAGCCCAGGACTAGCGGCCTCCTACAATGAGCAGTTCTTC	CASSPGLAASYNEQFF
TRBV5-1	TRBJ1-1	-	once	TGCGCCAGCAGCGCTCTTGGGGTTGACACTGAAGCTTTCTTT	CASSALGVDTEAFF
TRBV11-2	TRBJ2-5	TRBD2	-	TGTGCCAGCAGCTTTACTAGCGGGGCCCAAGAGACCCAGTACTTC	CASSFTSGAQETQYF
TRBV10-3	TRBJ1-1	TRBD1	-	TGTGCCATCAGTCGCGCTGGGACAGCCACTGAAGCTTTCTTT	CAISRAGTATEAFF
TRBV7-2	TRBJ1-1	-	-	TGTGCCAGCAGCCTCATGGGGCCAAGGACTGAAGCTTTCTTT	CASSLMGPRTEAFF
TRBV6-5	TRBJ1-6	TRBD1	-	TGTGCCAGCAGTCCACAGGGGGCGCGTGATTCACCCCTCCACTTT	CASSPQGARDSPLHF
TRBV3-1/TRBV3-2	TRBJ1-2	-	-	TGTGCCAGCAGCCAAGCGGCCGCCGCCACCTATGGCTACACCTTC	CASSQAAAATYGYTF
TRBV18	TRBJ1-4	-	-	TGTGCCAGCTCACCATCGACGGGACCAGGGGAAAAACTGTTTTTT	CASSPSTGPGEKLFF
TRBV18	TRBJ2-5	-	few	TGTGCCAGCTCACCAGTCAGGACACAAGAGACCCAGTACTTC	CASSPVRTQETQYF
TRBV4-3	TRBJ1-1	-	once	TGCGCCAGCAGCCAAGATGGCGTGACTGAAGCTTTCTTT	CASSQDGVTEAFF
TRBV5-1	TRBJ1-3	-	-	TGCGCCAGCAGCCGGGTAGGGGCCGGAAACACCATATATTTT	CASSRVGAGNTIYF
TRBV27	TRBJ1-2	TRBD1	-	TGTGCCAGCAGACGTACCGGGACAGGGGAGAACTATGGCTACACCTTC	CASRRTGTGENYGYTF
TRBV5-6	TRBJ1-5	-	few	TGTGCCAGCAGTCCATACAGGGGCAATCAGCCCCAGCATTTT	CASSPYRGNQPQHF
TRBV6-5	TRBJ1-5	TRBD1	-	TGTGCCAGCAGGGGGGGACAGCTTGGAGGTCAGCCCCAGCATTTT	CASRGGQLGGQPQHF
TRBV29-1	TRBJ1-6	TRBD1	-	TGCAGCGTGAGGGACAGGTTGAAATCACCCCTCCACTTT	CSVRDRLKSPLHF
TRBV19	TRBJ1-1	-	-	TGTGCCAGTAGCCTCACCGCGCTCGGGCTGTCTGGCACTGAAGCTTTCTTT	CASSLTALGLSGTEAFF
TRBV7-2	TRBJ2-1	TRBD2	-	TGTGCCAGCAGCTCCGGGGGGGCAGGTTATGAGCAGTTCTTC	CASSSGGAGYEQFF
TRBV6-2/TRBV6-3	TRBJ1-2	TRBD1	-	TGTGCCAGCAGTGCCGGACAGGGGGTGAGTGGCTACACCTTC	CASSAGQGVSGYTF
TRBV18	TRBJ2-5	TRBD1	-	TGTGCCAGCTCACCAGCGACAGGGGACGAGACCCAGTACTTC	CASSPATGDETQYF
TRBV7-9	TRBJ2-2	-	-	TGTGCCAGCAGTCCGGTCGGGGGACGGGTCGGGGAGCTGTTTTTT	CASSPVGGRVGELFF
TRBV19	TRBJ1-2	TRBD1	once	TGTGCCAGTAGGGACAGGTCGGTTGGTGGCTACACCTTC	CASRDRSVGGYTF
TRBV2	TRBJ1-1	TRBD1	-	TGTGCCAGCAGTCCGCACCCAGGGGGTGGCAGTTCGGAGGCTTTCTTT	CASSPHPGGGSSEAFF
TRBV3-1/TRBV3-2	TRBJ1-3	-	-	TGTGCCAGCAGCCAAGGGACCCAAGGGGGAAACACCATATATTTT	CASSQGTQGGNTIYF
TRBV25-1	TRBJ2-2	-	-	TGTGCCAGCCTTGACAGGGAGGGCACCGGGGAGCTGTTTTTT	CASLDREGTGELFF
TRBV7-3	TRBJ2-3	TRBD2	-	TGTGCCAGCAGCATAAGCGGGGGGGGCACAGATACGCAGTATTTT	CASSISGGGTDTQYF
TRBV5-3	TRBJ1-1	-	-	TGTGCCAGAAGCCGGGCAGGGAACGGTCGCACTGAAGCTTTCTTT	CARSRAGNGRTEAFF
TRBV5-5	TRBJ2-6	-	-	TGTGCCAGCAGCCTCACCCAGGCTGGGGCCAACGTCCTGACTTTC	CASSLTQAGANVLTF
TRBV7-2	TRBJ1-5	TRBD1	once	TGTGCCAGCAGCTTAAGACCAGGGGGTAATGTTCAGCCCCAGCATTTT	CASSLRPGGNVQPQHF
TRBV15	TRBJ1-2	TRBD1	-	TGTGCCACCAGCAGAGATTCAGGGGGCGGGGGCTACACCTTC	CATSRDSGGGGYTF
TRBV2	TRBJ2-7	TRBD2	-	TGTGCCAGCAGTCTCGGGACTAGTTCGCTTCGGCAGTACTTC	CASSLGTSSLRQYF
TRBV28	TRBJ2-7	-	-	TGTGCCAGCACCTTACCTTCCTCCTACGAGCAGTACTTC	CASTLPSSYEQYF
TRBV27	TRBJ2-7	TRBD2	-	TGTGCCAGCAGTCCAACCGGGACTAGCAGTTCCTACGAGCAGTACTTC	CASSPTGTSSSYEQYF